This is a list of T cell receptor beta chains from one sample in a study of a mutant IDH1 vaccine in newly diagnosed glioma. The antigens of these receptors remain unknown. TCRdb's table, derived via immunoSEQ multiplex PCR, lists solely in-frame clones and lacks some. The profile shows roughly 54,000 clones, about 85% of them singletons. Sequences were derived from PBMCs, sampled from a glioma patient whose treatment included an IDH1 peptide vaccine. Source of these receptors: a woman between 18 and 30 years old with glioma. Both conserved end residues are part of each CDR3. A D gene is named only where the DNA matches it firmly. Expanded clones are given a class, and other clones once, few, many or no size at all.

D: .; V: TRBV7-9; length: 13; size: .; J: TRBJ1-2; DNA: TGTGCCAGCAGCTTACACCTTTCCTATGGCTACACCTTC; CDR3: CASSLHLSYGYTF
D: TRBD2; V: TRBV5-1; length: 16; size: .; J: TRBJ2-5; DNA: TGCGCCAGCAGCTTGGATGGGACTAGCGGCCAAGAGACCCAGTACTTC; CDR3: CASSLDGTSGQETQYF
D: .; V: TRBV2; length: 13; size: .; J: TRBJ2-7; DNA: TGTGCCAGCAGTGAGCTTCCGACCTACGAGCAGTACTTC; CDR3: CASSELPTYEQYF
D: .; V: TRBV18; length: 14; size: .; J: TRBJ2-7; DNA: TGTGCCAGCTCACCGAGTGACAGGATCTACGAGCAGTACTTC; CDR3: CASSPSDRIYEQYF
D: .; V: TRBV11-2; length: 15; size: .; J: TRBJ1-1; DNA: TGTGCCAGCCATCACTCGGGACTTAGGAACACTGAAGCTTTCTTT; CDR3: CASHHSGLRNTEAFF
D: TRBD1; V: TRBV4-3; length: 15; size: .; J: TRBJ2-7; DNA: TGCGCCAGCAGCCCAAGCGGGACAGGGGCCTACGAGCAGTACTTC; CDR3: CASSPSGTGAYEQYF
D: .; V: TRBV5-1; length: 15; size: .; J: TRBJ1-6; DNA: TGCGCCAGCAGCTTGGCCGGACCTACCTATTCACCCCTCCACTTT; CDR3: CASSLAGPTYSPLHF
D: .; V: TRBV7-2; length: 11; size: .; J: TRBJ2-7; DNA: TGTGCCAGCAGCCACTCCTACGAGCAGTACTTC; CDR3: CASSHSYEQYF
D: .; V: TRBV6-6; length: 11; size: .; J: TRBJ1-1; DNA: TGTGCCAGCAGTACGGGCACTGAAGCTTTCTTT; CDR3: CASSTGTEAFF
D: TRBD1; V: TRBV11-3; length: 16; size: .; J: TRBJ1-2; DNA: TGTGCCAGCAGCCTGGGACAGGGGGTAGTCAACTATGGCTACACCTTC; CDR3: CASSLGQGVVNYGYTF
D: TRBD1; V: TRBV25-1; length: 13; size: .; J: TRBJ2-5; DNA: TGTGCCAGCAGTGGCCCAGGGGGAGAGACCCAGTACTTC; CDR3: CASSGPGGETQYF
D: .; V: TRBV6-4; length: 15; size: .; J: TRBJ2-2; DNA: TGTGCCAGCAGTGCCCACAGGGATGACACCGGGGAGCTGTTTTTT; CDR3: CASSAHRDDTGELFF
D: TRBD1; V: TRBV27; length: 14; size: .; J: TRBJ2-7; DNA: TGTGCCAGCAGCCGAGACAGGGGACCCTACGAGCAGTACTTC; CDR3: CASSRDRGPYEQYF
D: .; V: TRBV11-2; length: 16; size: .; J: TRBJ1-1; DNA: TGTGCCAGCAGCTTGCCGGGGAGAGGCGGGAACACTGAAGCTTTCTTT; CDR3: CASSLPGRGGNTEAFF
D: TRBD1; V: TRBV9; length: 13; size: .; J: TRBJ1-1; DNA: TGTGCCAGCAGCGCAGACAGGGCCACTGAAGCTTTCTTT; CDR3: CASSADRATEAFF
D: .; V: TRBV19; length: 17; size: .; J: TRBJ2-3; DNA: TGTGCCAGTAGTATAACCCCACCGGGGGGCCGAGGAGATACGCAGTATTTT; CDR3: CASSITPPGGRGDTQYF
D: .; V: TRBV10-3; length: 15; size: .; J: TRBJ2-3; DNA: TGTGCCATCAGTGAACAGCGGGCTTCCACAGATACGCAGTATTTT; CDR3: CAISEQRASTDTQYF
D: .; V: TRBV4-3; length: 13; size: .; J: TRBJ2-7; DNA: TGCGCCAGCAGCCAAGTTCGGGGTTACGAGCAGTACTTC; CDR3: CASSQVRGYEQYF
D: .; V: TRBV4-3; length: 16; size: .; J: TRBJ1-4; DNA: TGCGCCAGCAGCCAAGATCGGTCAGGGGCTAATGAAAAACTGTTTTTT; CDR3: CASSQDRSGANEKLFF
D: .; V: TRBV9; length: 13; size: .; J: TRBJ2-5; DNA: TGTGCCAGCAGCCCCCGGGGGAGCGAGACCCAGTACTTC; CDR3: CASSPRGSETQYF
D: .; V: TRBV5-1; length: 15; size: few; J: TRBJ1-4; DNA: TGCGCCAGCAGCTTGGGGGAACGGCTGAATGAAAAACTGTTTTTT; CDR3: CASSLGERLNEKLFF
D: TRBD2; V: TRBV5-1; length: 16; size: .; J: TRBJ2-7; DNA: TGCGCCAGCAGCCTAAACATCCTAGCGGGCTCCTACGAGCAGTACTTC; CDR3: CASSLNILAGSYEQYF
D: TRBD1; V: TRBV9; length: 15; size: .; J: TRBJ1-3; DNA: TGTGCCAGCAGCGGATTGGGACAGGTGGAAAACACCATATATTTT; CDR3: CASSGLGQVENTIYF
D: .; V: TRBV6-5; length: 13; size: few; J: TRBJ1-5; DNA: TGTGCCAGCAGCTTGGGATTGAATCAGCCCCAGCATTTT; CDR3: CASSLGLNQPQHF
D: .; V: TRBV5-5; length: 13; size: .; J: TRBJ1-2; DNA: TGTGCCAGCAGCTTGGGAGCGAACTATGGCTACACCTTC; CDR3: CASSLGANYGYTF
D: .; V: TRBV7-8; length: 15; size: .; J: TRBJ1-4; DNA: TGTGCCAGCAGCTTAGACGGTGCAACTAATGAAAAACTGTTTTTT; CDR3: CASSLDGATNEKLFF
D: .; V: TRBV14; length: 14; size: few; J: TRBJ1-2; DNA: TGTGCCAGCAGCCAGCTTCAGGGCGACTATGGCTACACCTTC; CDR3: CASSQLQGDYGYTF
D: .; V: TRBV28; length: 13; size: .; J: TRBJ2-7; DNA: TGTGCCAGCAGCCGGGCCCTTACCTACGAGCAGTACTTC; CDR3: CASSRALTYEQYF
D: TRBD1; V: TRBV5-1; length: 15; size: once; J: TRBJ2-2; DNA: TGCGCCAGCTCTGGACAGGCCGCGAACACCGGGGAGCTGTTTTTT; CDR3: CASSGQAANTGELFF
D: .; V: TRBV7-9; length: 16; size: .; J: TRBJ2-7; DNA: TGTGCCAGCAGCTCCGTTAATCAGGGCGAGATGTTCGGGCAGTACTTC; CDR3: CASSSVNQGEMFGQYF
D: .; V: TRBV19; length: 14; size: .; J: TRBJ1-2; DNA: TGTGCCAGTAGTCCGGCAGGGCCCGCCTATGGCTACACCTTC; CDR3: CASSPAGPAYGYTF
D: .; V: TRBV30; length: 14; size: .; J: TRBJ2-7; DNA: TGTGCCTGGAGTCGGAGGACAGCCACCTACGAGCAGTACTTC; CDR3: CAWSRRTATYEQYF
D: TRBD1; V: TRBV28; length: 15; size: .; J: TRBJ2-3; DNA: TGTGCCAGCAGCTTCGGACAGGGGGGCACAGATACGCAGTATTTT; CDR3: CASSFGQGGTDTQYF
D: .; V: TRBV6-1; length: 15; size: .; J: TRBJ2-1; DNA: TGTGCCAGCAGTCCCCTCAGCCCGAGGTTCCATGAGCAGTTCTTC; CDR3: CASSPLSPRFHEQFF
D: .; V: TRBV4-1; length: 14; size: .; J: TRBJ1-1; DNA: TGCGCCAGCAGCCACCGTGGCCGTGGATGGGACGCTTTCTTT; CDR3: CASSHRGRGWDAFF
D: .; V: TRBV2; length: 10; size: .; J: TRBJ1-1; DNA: TGTGCCATCTACGAGGGTGAAGCTTTCTTT; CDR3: CAIYEGEAFF
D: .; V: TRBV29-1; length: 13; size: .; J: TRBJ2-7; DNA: TGCAGCGTTGAAGGGGGTGGGGGCCACGAGCAGTACTTC; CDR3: CSVEGGGGHEQYF
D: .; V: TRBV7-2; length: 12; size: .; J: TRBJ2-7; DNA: TGTGCCAGCAGCTTTTTGGGCTACGAGCAGTACTTC; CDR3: CASSFLGYEQYF
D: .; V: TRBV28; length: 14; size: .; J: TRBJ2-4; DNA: TGTGCCAGCAGAAAGGGGGGGACCAAAAACATTCAGTACTTC; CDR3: CASRKGGTKNIQYF
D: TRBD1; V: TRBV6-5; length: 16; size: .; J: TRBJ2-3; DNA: TGTGCCAGCAGTTCCCGGACAGGCTCAGGCACAGATACGCAGTATTTT; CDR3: CASSSRTGSGTDTQYF
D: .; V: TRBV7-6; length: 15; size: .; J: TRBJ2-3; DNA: TGTGCCAGCAGCTTTAGCGCCAGGGGTGCAGATACGCAGTATTTT; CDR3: CASSFSARGADTQYF
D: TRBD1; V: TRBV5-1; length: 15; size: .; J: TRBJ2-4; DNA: TGCGCCAGCAGCTTGGGGGACAGTACCAAAAACATTCAGTACTTC; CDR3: CASSLGDSTKNIQYF